This T cell receptor (beta chain) comes out of a study of shared clonotypes between healthy human individuals. About this clone itself: The antigen is not known.

The V gene lost 1 base and the J gene lost 5 bases, with 10 bases spanning the gap. CDR1 and CDR2 from the germline V gene are MGHRA and YSYEKL. The CDR3 is 14 amino acids. Study findings and constraints: Approximately 5% of naive CD4 clonotypes were shared across a few donors. Compared with clonotypes that all four donors shared, non-shared clonotypes had lower generation probabilities.

The protocol was immunoSEQ multiplex PCR, while the TCRdb copy is restricted to in-frame clones and leaves out a portion. Altogether more than 2 million clones are present, roughly 94% being singletons, with the ten largest covering 0.13%. This TCR was recovered from a man aged 18 to 30 in good health. Sequencing used naive CD4+ T cells sorted from blood. Described subset: CD45RA+ positively selected. The chain combines TRBV4-1 with TRBJ2-3; D is uncertain. In nucleotides, the CDR3 is TGCGCCAGCAGCCAAGGGCTATGGGGAGATACGCAGTATTTT. This encodes CASSQGLWGDTQYF.